The clone carrying this TCR beta chain has a count of ten or more. No antigen is known for it. The authors deemed Graves' hyperthyroidism stable absent ophthalmopathy progression within 18 months. This sample is part of a study of T cells in Graves' hyperthyroidism and ophthalmopathy. RNA transcripts gave rise to amplified TCR beta CDR3 regions. TCR CDR3 regions were first amplified by RT-PCR with HTBI primers. One entry per CDR3 protein results from TCRdb running MiXCR on the multiplex PCR reads. Of a few hundred thousand distinct CDR3 sequences in the sample, 20% to 25% were seen once. The study's findings and limits: In blood, most of the thyroid clonotypes expanded above 0.001 were also present.

The CDR3 totals 15 residues. V lost 5 bases and J lost 7, with 18 bases in between. The sample was blood. The TCR sequence derives from a man aged 18 to 29 with Graves' hyperthyroidism. This sequence joins TRBV12-3 or TRBV12-4 and TRBJ1-5, with D possibly matching TRBD1 (6 bases). The DNA for the CDR3 is TGTGCCAGCAGTAATGGGGCAGGGGTGGGCCAGCCCCAGCATTTT. Its protein product is CASSNGAGVGQPQHF.